The 24 T cell receptor beta chains below all came from one sample that was sequenced in a study of OX40 agonist ivuxolimab in advanced cancers. Repertoires were generated with immunoSEQ multiplex PCR, while TCRdb's copy carries only in-frame clones and drops some. The profile shows fewer than 20,000 clones, over 70% of them singletons. The material was CD4+ or CD8+ T cells sorted from blood, obtained in a trial of the OX40 agonist ivuxolimab. These receptors originate from an adult with an advanced solid tumor such as melanoma, head and neck, liver or kidney cancer.

V gene TRBV5-4 combines with J gene TRBJ2-7; weak D call: TRBD2 (5 bases). CDR1 and CDR2 (germline): SGHNT, YYREEE (reference sequence). V dropped 4 bases and J dropped 2 bases, with 10 bases sitting between them. The CDR3 runs to 13 residues. The DNA of the CDR3 is TGTGCCAGCAGCAGAGGGCTTACCTACGAGCAGTACTTC. Translation: CASSRGLTYEQYF.

V is TRBV27 and J is TRBJ2-7; 9 positions agree with TRBD1. The CDR3 has 14 residues. Germline assignment: CDR1 MNHEY and CDR2 SMNVEV (reference sequence). Losses at the gene ends were 6 bases for V and 3 bases for J; bases not matched to a gene: 6. The CDR3 protein is CASSLRDRVYEQYF. DNA of the CDR3: TGTGCCAGCAGCTTGAGGGACAGGGTCTACGAGCAGTACTTC.

This chain uses TRBV7-9 with TRBJ1-1; 7 nucleotides match TRBD1. The CDR3 sequence is 13 residues long. Looked up from germline, CDR1 is SEHNR and CDR2 is FQNEAQ (reference sequence). Trimming took 3 bases from V and 4 from J; bases not matched to a gene: 2. The chain's CDR3 is CASSFPGGTEAFF. The CDR3 bases are TGTGCCAGCAGCTTTCCAGGGGGCACTGAAGCTTTCTTT.

The chain uses TRBV5-5 and TRBJ2-7; 7 bases match TRBD1. CDR1 and CDR2 (germline): SGHKS, YYEKEE (reference sequence). The CDR3 sequence is 16 residues long. V was pared by 4 bases and J by 2 bases, with 12 bases of the junction left unmatched. Here the CDR3 DNA reads TGTGCCAGCAGCGGGGACAGCCTTTCCCGAACCTACGAGCAGTACTTC. This translates into CASSGDSLSRTYEQYF. Filled out from reference TRBV5-5 and TRBJ2-7, the complete variable domain reads DAGVTQSPTHLIKTRGQQVTLRCSPISGHKSVSWYQQVLGQGPQFIFQYYEKEERGRGNFPDRFSARQFPNYSSELNVNALLLGDSALYLCASSGDSLSRTYEQYFGPGTRLTVT.

The CDR3 reads CASSQDPSNNEQFF. CDR3 DNA sequence: TGCGCCAGCAGCCAAGATCCATCCAACAATGAGCAGTTCTTC. The genes are TRBV4-1 and TRBJ2-1; D remains unclear. Per germline, CDR1 MGHRA and CDR2 YSYEKL. There are 14 residues in the CDR3. V dropped 0 bases and J dropped 5 bases, with 8 bases sitting between them.

The V gene is TRBV10-3, the J gene TRBJ1-2; TRBD1 might be the D (6 bases). The V end lost 2 bases, the J end lost 3 bases, and 19 bases lay between the germline ends. The CDR3 extends over 17 amino acids. Germline CDR1 and CDR2: ENHRY and SYGVKD. The CDR3 nucleotides read TGTGCCATCAGTGAGCCAGGGGCATCAGGGGTTTACTATGGCTACACCTTC. Its protein is CAISEPGASGVYYGYTF.

The chain combines TRBV13 with TRBJ1-1, with D possibly TRBD1 on 5 matching bases. This CDR3 has 15 residues. Germline CDR1 reads PRHDT; CDR2 reads FYEKMQ (reference sequence). With 5 bases removed from V and 5 bases from J, the gap between germline ends came to 18 bases. CDR3: CASSDPGWGGTEAFF. CDR3 sequence (DNA): TGTGCCAGCAGCGACCCAGGGTGGGGAGGGACTGAAGCTTTCTTT.

J is TRBJ2-7 and V is TRBV2, with D uncertain. In germline, CDR1 is SNHLY, CDR2 FYNNEI. CDR3 length equals 10 residues. V was cut by 5 bases and J by 5 bases, with 4 bases left in between. This chain's CDR3 is CASSTHEQYF. DNA of the CDR3: TGTGCCAGCAGTACCCACGAGCAGTACTTC.

The rearrangement uses TRBV7-2 and TRBJ1-1; possible D gene TRBD1, 5 bases. CDR1 is SGHTA and CDR2 is FQGNSA in the germline V gene. V lost 2 bases and J 1 base, leaving 14 bases between the germline ends. This CDR3 is 16 amino acids long. This CDR3 reads CASSLIAGFGNTEAFF. For the CDR3, the DNA is TGTGCCAGCAGCTTAATAGCAGGGTTTGGGAACACTGAAGCTTTCTTT.

V and J are TRBV4-1 and TRBJ2-3; no definite D call. V was shortened by 4 bases and J by 3 bases, with 11 bases between the two germline ends. The germline CDR1 and CDR2 sequences are MGHRA and YSYEKL. There are 14 residues in the CDR3. CDR3 in amino acids: CASSPAVGTDTQYF. In DNA, the CDR3 is TGCGCCAGCAGCCCAGCAGTAGGGACAGATACGCAGTATTTT.

The rearrangement links TRBV4-3 to TRBJ2-1, with TRBD2 matching over 10 bases. Germline CDR1 is LGHNA and CDR2 is YSLEER. J gave up 9 bases and V 1 base, and 9 bases lay outside the gene matches. The CDR3 is 16 residues long. CDR3 residues: CASSQGTSGVAGEQFF. DNA for the CDR3: TGCGCCAGCAGCCAAGGAACTAGCGGGGTTGCGGGTGAGCAGTTCTTC.

The rearrangement links TRBV10-3 to TRBJ2-3, with D tentatively TRBD2 (6 bases). Germline V lookup: CDR1 ENHRY, CDR2 SYGVKD. The V end was cut by 4 bases, the J end by 0 bases, with 14 bases between. The CDR3 is 16 amino acids. The CDR3 here is CAISVLAGTSTDTQYF. The CDR3 coding sequence is TGTGCCATCAGTGTTTTGGCAGGGACTAGCACAGATACGCAGTATTTT.

This chain uses TRBV5-7 with TRBJ1-1, with TRBD1 matching 7 bases. TRBV5-7 is labeled an ORF, and its function is uncertain. This CDR3 contains 15 residues. The ends lost 4 bases at V and 3 bases at J; junction bases unmatched: 9. CDR3: CASSTRQGWDTEAFF. CDR3 in DNA: TGTGCCAGCAGCACTCGACAGGGTTGGGACACTGAAGCTTTCTTT.

The genes are TRBV19 and TRBJ2-1, with D possibly matching TRBD2 (6 bases). Deletions cut 1 base from V and 7 bases from J, with 8 bases between. Germline lookup yields CDR1 LNHDA and CDR2 SQIVND (reference sequence). This CDR3 has 13 residues. As DNA, the CDR3 is TGTGCCAGTAGTATAGTGAGCGGGAATGAGCAGTTCTTC. Its protein is CASSIVSGNEQFF.

This chain connects TRBV6-6 to TRBJ2-2; D ambiguous. The germline V gene has CDR1 MNHNY and CDR2 SVGAGI (reference sequence). V shed 0 bases and J shed 5 bases, with 4 bases lying between them. The CDR3 sequence is 13 residues long. Here the CDR3 DNA reads TGTGCCAGCAGTTACTCGAGGACCGGGGAGCTGTTTTTT. The encoded protein is CASSYSRTGELFF.

The table lists this clone with a few counts. The chain joins TRBV18 to TRBJ2-7, with D perhaps matching TRBD1 or TRBD2 (5 bases each). Looked up from germline, CDR1 is KGHSH and CDR2 is LQKENI. Trimming pared 6 bases from V and 2 bases from J, leaving 14 bases between. The CDR3 contains 14 residues. The CDR3 protein is CASSWDGYTYEQYF. Here the CDR3 DNA reads TGTGCCAGCTCTTGGGACGGATATACCTACGAGCAGTACTTC.

This clone was picked up one time. V and J are TRBV7-8 and TRBJ2-1, with a weak D call TRBD1 (5 bases). CDR1 and CDR2 from the germline V gene are SGHVS and FQNEAQ. Trimming took off 3 bases at V and 12 bases at J, with 21 bases between the two ends. CDR3 size: 15 residues. The CDR3 is CASSLDDSPYSGQFF. In DNA form, the CDR3 reads TGTGCCAGCAGCTTGGACGACAGCCCGTATTCCGGGCAGTTCTTC.

The chain is built from TRBV2 and TRBJ2-5, with TRBD2 matching 8 bases. The germline V gene has CDR1 SNHLY and CDR2 FYNNEI. CDR3 length: 16 residues. Unmatched junction bases numbered 6, after V lost 1 base and J lost 2 bases. The CDR3 DNA sequence: TGTGCCAGCAGTGAAGGTCCGGGGGGGCTTCAAGAGACCCAGTACTTC. This codes for CASSEGPGGLQETQYF.

V and J are TRBV5-8 and TRBJ2-1, with a possible D match to TRBD1 (6 bases). Between the trimmed V and J ends, which lost 7 bases and 8 bases, there was a span of 13 bases. CDR3 size: 12 residues. Germline loops: CDR1 SGHTS, CDR2 YDEGEE. The CDR3 DNA sequence: TGTGCCAGCCTCTGGGGGCTCGATGAGCAGTTCTTC. Translating gives CASLWGLDEQFF.

This clone was observed a few times. The rearrangement links TRBV7-3 to TRBJ2-2; D uncertain. The CDR3 runs to 15 residues. CDR1 is SGHTA and CDR2 is FQGTGA in the germline V gene. Trimming cost V 2 bases and J 4 bases, with 11 bases left between them. In nucleotides, the CDR3 is TGTGCCAGCAGCTTAGGACCCACGCTCACCGGGGAGCTGTTTTTT. Its protein product is CASSLGPTLTGELFF.

The chain carries TRBV4-3 and TRBJ1-4, with TRBD1 as a possible D gene (5 bases). Germline V gene sequence: CDR1 LGHNA, CDR2 YSLEER. The CDR3 contains 14 residues. V lost 5 bases, J lost 6 bases, and 13 bases lay in between. The CDR3: CASSVDGGDEKLFF. The CDR3 coding sequence is TGCGCCAGCAGCGTCGATGGAGGGGATGAAAAACTGTTTTTT.

The V gene is TRBV28, the J gene TRBJ1-2, with D tentatively TRBD1 (6 bases). Trimming removed 6 bases at V and 2 bases at J, with 13 bases between. The CDR3 is 14 amino acids. Germline CDR1 MDHEN, CDR2 SYDVKM. CDR3 residues: CASSSITGNYGYTF. CDR3 DNA: TGTGCCAGCAGCTCCATTACAGGGAACTATGGCTACACCTTC.

This clone was detected a few times. The chain combines TRBV7-8 with TRBJ2-1; tentative D call: TRBD2 (6 bases). Deletions cut 2 bases from V and 4 bases from J, with 15 bases between. Germline V gives CDR1 SGHVS, CDR2 FQNEAQ. The CDR3 is 16 residues long. CDR3: CASSLWASAGYNEQFF. Written as DNA, the CDR3 is TGTGCCAGCAGCTTATGGGCTAGCGCGGGATACAATGAGCAGTTCTTC.

The chain carries TRBV2 and TRBJ2-3; TRBD2 aligns across 10 bases. V was pared by 8 bases and J by 5 bases, with 10 bases of the junction left unmatched. CDR3 length equals 15 residues. Per the germline V gene, CDR1 is SNHLY and CDR2 is FYNNEI. This CDR3 is CASSSLAGAGDTQYF. The CDR3 bases are TGTGCCAGCTCCTCCCTAGCGGGGGCGGGAGATACGCAGTATTTT. Full variable domain (rest looked up from reference TRBV2 and TRBJ2-3): EPEVTQTPSHQVTQMGQEVILRCVPISNHLYFYWYRQILGQKVEFLVSFYNNEISEKSEIFDDQFSVERPDGSNFTLKIRSTKLEDSAMYFCASSSLAGAGDTQYFGPGTRLTVL.